This is a list of T cell receptor beta chains from one sample in a study of blood T cell repertoires in COVID-19. The repertoire was sequenced with immunoSEQ multiplex PCR; TCRdb's copy has only in-frame clones and lacks some. The repertoire holds 250,000 or so clones, with about 86% as singletons. The sample consisted of peripheral blood. These receptors all come from a man aged 25 to 40 with active or convalescent COVID-19. Both conserved end residues are part of each CDR3. The order of the fields is CDR3 protein, clone size, J gene, V gene. A row's size may be missing; if present it is once, few, many or a size class.

CDR3: CASTAPGGDYNEQFF
size: NA
J: TRBJ2-1
V: TRBV6-5

CDR3: CASSATEFYGYTF
size: few
J: TRBJ1-2
V: TRBV5-4

CDR3: CASSSPGQKIREKLFF
size: NA
J: TRBJ1-4
V: TRBV11-2

CDR3: CATSRDLEKGEGGYTF
size: NA
J: TRBJ1-2
V: TRBV15

CDR3: CASSPSGGANTGELFF
size: NA
J: TRBJ2-2
V: TRBV7-7

CDR3: CASSLGGWTAINSPLHF
size: once
J: TRBJ1-6
V: TRBV5-4

CDR3: CASSPPWTGSGPQHF
size: NA
J: TRBJ1-5
V: TRBV19

CDR3: CASSTRDRRPGVF
size: NA
J: TRBJ2-1
V: TRBV5-4

CDR3: CASKWKGTGTDQPQHF
size: NA
J: TRBJ1-5
V: TRBV5-8

CDR3: CASSLGPGETQYF
size: NA
J: TRBJ2-5
V: TRBV2

CDR3: CASSSLDRGNEQFF
size: few
J: TRBJ2-1
V: TRBV13

CDR3: CASSEDTYSNQPQHF
size: few
J: TRBJ1-5
V: TRBV2

CDR3: CASSLDGYNEQFF
size: once
J: TRBJ2-1
V: TRBV11-2

CDR3: CASSIDRDRATGNTIYF
size: NA
J: TRBJ1-3
V: TRBV19

CDR3: CASSPNLRELNTEAFF
size: few
J: TRBJ1-1
V: TRBV3-1/TRBV3-2

CDR3: CASSLLPGGSTDTQYF
size: few
J: TRBJ2-3
V: TRBV5-5

CDR3: CASGGTSGGEDEQFF
size: NA
J: TRBJ2-1
V: TRBV2

CDR3: CSVEERIAGGGNTGELFF
size: NA
J: TRBJ2-2
V: TRBV29-1

CDR3: CASSPATQPGSSEKLFF
size: NA
J: TRBJ1-4
V: TRBV9

CDR3: CASRAVGTENREQYF
size: NA
J: TRBJ2-7
V: TRBV19

CDR3: CATSDRGPGYTF
size: NA
J: TRBJ1-2
V: TRBV24-1

CDR3: CASSSAFAGPIYEQYF
size: few
J: TRBJ2-7
V: TRBV5-5

CDR3: CAWSPGLMTYEQYF
size: NA
J: TRBJ2-7
V: TRBV30

CDR3: CASSAGTSQETQYF
size: NA
J: TRBJ2-5
V: TRBV9

CDR3: CASSVDRDNEQFF
size: NA
J: TRBJ2-1
V: TRBV2

CDR3: CASSQETNSPYEQYF
size: NA
J: TRBJ2-7
V: TRBV4-3

CDR3: CASSELPGGAGNTIYF
size: NA
J: TRBJ1-3
V: TRBV6-1

CDR3: CASSAPGWGSYNSPLHF
size: few
J: TRBJ1-6
V: TRBV6-1

CDR3: CASSLAGQGTEKLFF
size: NA
J: TRBJ1-4
V: TRBV5-1

CDR3: CASSSSGQGSSGYTF
size: NA
J: TRBJ1-2
V: TRBV5-1

CDR3: CASSQVDYGYTF
size: NA
J: TRBJ1-2
V: TRBV3-1/TRBV3-2

CDR3: CASSPLGADYYGYTF
size: NA
J: TRBJ1-2
V: TRBV7-9

CDR3: CATSENRPTNEKLFF
size: once
J: TRBJ1-4
V: TRBV24-1